This is a list of T cell receptor beta chains from one sample in a study of T cells in Graves' hyperthyroidism and ophthalmopathy. One entry per CDR3 protein results from TCRdb running MiXCR on the multiplex PCR reads. The sample carries hundreds of thousands of distinct CDR3 sequences, 12% to 15% recorded once. The sample was blood. The receptor source for this set is a woman between 18 and 29 years old with Graves' hyperthyroidism. Both conserved end residues are trimmed from each CDR3.

J	V	CDR3
TRBJ2-2	TRBV3-1	ASSQLFVGELF
TRBJ2-5	TRBV7-2	ASSWGGRRETQY
TRBJ1-6	TRBV3-1	ASSQRGPSPLH
TRBJ1-1	TRBV3-1	ASSQGPGGTEAF
TRBJ1-6	TRBV3-1	ASSFDRDSPLH
TRBJ2-3	TRBV9	ASSPQFQDTQY
TRBJ2-7	TRBV7-2	ASSLVVGPTYEQY
TRBJ2-5	TRBV30	AWTGGAGETQY
TRBJ2-2	TRBV6-1	ASSDGLAGLLMTTGELF
TRBJ2-1	TRBV7-3	ASSLRLAGGSEQF
TRBJ2-1	TRBV14	ASSVLGASSYNEQF
TRBJ2-1	TRBV18	ASSPQGYFYDEQF
TRBJ2-7	TRBV27	ASSLSGGLREQY
TRBJ2-5	TRBV19	ASKEGKGETQY
TRBJ2-3	TRBV19	ASSDSGVGRGDTQY
TRBJ2-4	TRBV2	ASSRGADKNIQY